Below, 30 T cell receptor beta chains from the same sample are listed, as sequenced in a study of cytomegalovirus exposure and HLA in healthy donors. PCR involved 60 Vbeta and 13 Jbeta primers. Data came from immunoSEQ multiplex PCR; TCRdb stores just in-frame clones and leaves some out. The sample has approximately 56,000 clones, about two thirds seen once; the top ten hold around 22%. The sequenced sample was PBMCs. The receptor source for this set is a woman in her fifties or sixties in good health and CMV-seropositive.

This chain joins TRBV7-9 and TRBJ1-2; 7 nucleotides agree with TRBD1. CDR1 and CDR2 (germline): SEHNR, FQNEAQ (reference sequence). CDR3 length: 13 amino acids. Trimming took 1 base from V and 8 from J; bases not matched to a gene: 4. Written as DNA, the CDR3 is TGTGCCAGCAGCTTAGACAGGGGCAACGGCTACACCTTC. Translation: CASSLDRGNGYTF.

The CDR3 DNA reads as TGTGCCAGCAGCGCAGGACAGGGAAGCTATGGCTACACCTTC. Its protein product is CASSAGQGSYGYTF. The chain combines TRBV9 with TRBJ1-2; 8 positions match TRBD1. V shed 3 bases, J shed 4 bases, and the junction held 5 bases outside the gene matches. Germline assignment: CDR1 SGDLS and CDR2 YYNGEE. There are 14 residues in the CDR3.

This clone showed up just a few times. The rearrangement links TRBV15 to TRBJ1-4; TRBD1 is a possible D gene (5 bases). The CDR3 totals 14 residues. V was cut by 0 bases and J by 7 bases, with 9 bases left in between. Looked up from germline, CDR1 is LNHNV and CDR2 is YYDKDF (reference sequence). CDR3 region: CATSRDGTVEKLFF. The CDR3 DNA follows: TGTGCCACCAGCAGAGATGGGACTGTTGAAAAACTGTTTTTT.

This rearrangement joins TRBV7-2 to TRBJ2-1; TRBD2 matches at 10 bases. The CDR3 is 15 amino acids. The germline CDR1 and CDR2 sequences are SGHTA and FQGNSA. V was clipped by 5 bases and J by 4 bases; unmatched bases: 5. CDR3 coding DNA: TGTGCCAGCAGCCCCTCTAGCGGGAGTTACAATGAGCAGTTCTTC. It is translated as CASSPSSGSYNEQFF.

The rearrangement joins TRBV5-1 to TRBJ1-2; D might be TRBD1 (6 bases). Germline V CDR1 and CDR2: SGHRS, YFSETQ. V dropped 4 bases and J dropped 8 bases, with 12 bases sitting between them. CDR3 length: 12 amino acids. The CDR3 sequence: CASSGNREGYTF. CDR3 coding DNA: TGCGCCAGCAGCGGAAACAGGGAAGGCTACACCTTC.

V usage is TRBV7-8 and J usage is TRBJ1-2, with D perhaps TRBD1 (5 bases). The CDR3 runs to 13 residues. Between the trimmed V and J ends, which lost 3 bases and 6 bases, there was a span of 11 bases. Germline loops: CDR1 SGHVS, CDR2 FQNEAQ. CDR3 sequence (DNA): TGTGCCAGCAGCTTCGTAGGGGAGGATGGCTACACCTTC. Protein: CASSFVGEDGYTF. Full variable domain (missing parts from reference TRBV7-8 and TRBJ1-2): GAGVSQSPRYKVAKRGQDVALRCDPISGHVSLFWYQQALGQGPEFLTYFQNEAQLDKSGLPSDRFFAERPEGSVSTLKIQRTQQEDSAVYLCASSFVGEDGYTFGSGTRLTVV.

CDR3 in DNA: TGTGCCAGCAGTCCCGACAGGGGGCACTATCAGCCCCAGCATTTT. This sequence encodes CASSPDRGHYQPQHF. V usage is TRBV6-5 and J usage is TRBJ1-5, with 10 bases lining up with TRBD1. CDR3 length: 15 amino acids. J lost 5 bases, V lost 5 bases, and 6 bases had no gene match. Germline values: CDR1 MNHEY, CDR2 SVGAGI.

By share, this clone counts as medium-sized. The chain combines TRBV6-4 with TRBJ2-3, with D hard to call. The CDR3 loop spans 14 amino acids. Germline V CDR1 and CDR2: MRHNA, SNTAGT. The V gene lost 5 bases and the J gene lost 1 base, with 10 bases spanning the gap. The CDR3 spells CASSSRAGTDTQYF. The CDR3 coding sequence is TGTGCCAGCAGTTCTAGAGCCGGCACAGATACGCAGTATTTT.

This clone was recorded only once. The chain links TRBV28 to TRBJ1-2; maybe TRBD1 (5 bases). Germline CDR1 is MDHEN and CDR2 is SYDVKM. With 3 bases removed from V and 4 bases from J, the gap between germline ends came to 9 bases. This CDR3 has 13 residues. The DNA for the CDR3 is TGTGCCAGCAGTTTCCGGACACTCTATGGCTACACCTTC. This sequence encodes CASSFRTLYGYTF.

J is TRBJ1-1 and V is TRBV19, with D unclear. The CDR3 runs 13 residues. Trimming removed 10 bases from V and 3 bases from J, with 15 bases in between. Germline V lookup: CDR1 LNHDA, CDR2 SQIVND (reference sequence). As DNA, the CDR3 is TGTGCCACCGTCGATGGAGGGCACACTGAAGCTTTCTTT. This translates into CATVDGGHTEAFF. Full variable domain (outside the CDR3, taken from reference TRBV19 and TRBJ1-1): DGGITQSPKYLFRKEGQNVTLSCEQNLNHDAMYWYRQDPGQGLRLIYYSQIVNDFQKGDIAEGYSVSREKKESFPLTVTSAQKNPTAFYLCATVDGGHTEAFFGQGTRLTVV.

The chain has TRBV7-9 and TRBJ2-5; weak D call: TRBD1 (5 bases). This CDR3 has 16 residues. Trimming took off 2 bases at V and 5 bases at J, with 18 bases between the two ends. Germline V gene data show CDR1 as SEHNR and CDR2 as FQNEAQ (reference sequence). The CDR3 coding sequence is TGTGCCAGCAGCTTACTAGGGGCAGAAGCACGGGAGACCCAGTACTTC. It specifies CASSLLGAEARETQYF.

This rearrangement joins TRBV4-1 to TRBJ2-3, with 16 positions matching TRBD2. Germline V CDR1 and CDR2: MGHRA, YSYEKL. The junction had 11 bases not matched to a gene; V was cut back by 0 bases and J by 5 bases. CDR3 length: 20 amino acids. CDR3 protein: CASSQDFRGTSGGVGDTQYF. CDR3 in DNA: TGCGCCAGCAGCCAAGATTTTAGGGGGACTAGCGGGGGGGTAGGAGATACGCAGTATTTT.

This chain connects TRBV14 to TRBJ1-3, with D maybe TRBD1 (5 bases). Per germline, CDR1 SGHDN and CDR2 FVKESK. V lost 4 bases to trimming and J lost 4 bases, with 14 bases between them. This CDR3 is built from 15 residues. The CDR3, as DNA: TGTGCCAGCAGCCGACAGCCGGGCGGAGGAAACACCATATATTTT. Amino acid sequence: CASSRQPGGGNTIYF. The full variable domain, in which reference TRBV14 and TRBJ1-3 provide the parts outside the CDR3, is EAGVTQFPSHSVIEKGQTVTLRCDPISGHDNLYWYRRVMGKEIKFLLHFVKESKQDESGMPNNRFLAERTGGTYSTLKVQPAELEDSGVYFCASSRQPGGGNTIYFGEGSWLTVV.

This clone was seen a single time. This chain uses TRBV18 with TRBJ1-2; 7 nucleotides align to TRBD1. From germline, CDR1 is KGHSH and CDR2 LQKENI. The CDR3 extends over 14 amino acids. With 4 bases clipped from V and 3 bases from J, the junction kept 5 bases outside the gene matches. CDR3 nucleotide sequence: TGTGCCAGCTCACTAACCGGGACAGACTATGGCTACACCTTC. This translates into CASSLTGTDYGYTF.

This clone showed up just once. CDR3 nucleotides: TGTGCCACCGAAGACGGAAGAGGAGGGCCCCAGCATTTT. Translation gives CATEDGRGGPQHF. The J gene is TRBJ1-5, the V gene TRBV15; D remains unclear. This CDR3 contains 13 residues. Trimming cost V 8 bases and J 9 bases, with 17 bases left between them. Germline V CDR1 and CDR2: LNHNV, YYDKDF (reference sequence).

The chain joins TRBV5-1 to TRBJ2-7; 11 bases map to TRBD1. Germline assignment: CDR1 SGHRS and CDR2 YFSETQ. Unmatched junction bases numbered 2, after V lost 3 bases and J lost 6 bases. The length of the CDR3 is 13 residues. CDR3 in DNA: TGCGCCAGCAGCTGGACAGGGGGCGGCGAGCAGTACTTC. Translation gives CASSWTGGGEQYF. Variable domain in full (rest from reference TRBV5-1 and TRBJ2-7): KAGVTQTPRYLIKTRGQQVTLSCSPISGHRSVSWYQQTPGQGLQFLFEYFSETQRNKGNFPGRFSGRQFSNSRSEMNVSTLELGDSALYLCASSWTGGGEQYFGPGTRLTVT.

The table lists this clone with a few counts. The J gene is TRBJ1-5, the V gene TRBV28, with unresolved D. Trimming pared 6 bases from V and 3 bases from J, leaving 12 bases between. Germline CDR1 MDHEN, CDR2 SYDVKM. The CDR3 runs to 14 residues. The CDR3 sequence is CASRGAVPNQPQHF. As DNA, the CDR3 is TGTGCCAGCAGAGGAGCCGTACCCAATCAGCCCCAGCATTTT.

The rearrangement joins TRBV5-1 to TRBJ1-5, with unresolved D. Germline V lookup: CDR1 SGHRS, CDR2 YFSETQ. V lost 2 bases and J lost 4, with 10 bases in between. The CDR3 runs to 14 residues. CDR3 region: CASSFGGENQPQHF. CDR3 nucleotide sequence: TGCGCCAGCAGCTTCGGCGGAGAAAATCAGCCCCAGCATTTT. Drawing the rest from reference TRBV5-1 and TRBJ1-5, the complete variable domain is KAGVTQTPRYLIKTRGQQVTLSCSPISGHRSVSWYQQTPGQGLQFLFEYFSETQRNKGNFPGRFSGRQFSNSRSEMNVSTLELGDSALYLCASSFGGENQPQHFGDGTRLSIL.

V is TRBV13 and J is TRBJ2-7; TRBD2 matches 10 bases. Germline-derived CDR1 and CDR2 are PRHDT and FYEKMQ (reference sequence). The CDR3 covers 15 residues. Trimming cost V 4 bases and J 4 bases; bases outside gene matches: 7. The CDR3 loop is CASSSASGGSYEQYF. The CDR3 nucleotides are TGTGCCAGCAGCTCCGCTAGCGGGGGCTCGTACGAGCAGTACTTC.

The sample holds a few counts of this clone. This chain uses TRBV6-5 with TRBJ2-1; D ambiguous. V lost 7 bases, J lost 7 bases, and 8 bases lay in between. Germline-derived CDR1 and CDR2 are MNHEY and SVGAGI. This CDR3 is 11 amino acids long. Here the CDR3 reads CASNRGNEQFF. CDR3 nucleotides: TGTGCCAGCAATCGCGGAAATGAGCAGTTCTTC.

The chain has TRBV5-6 and TRBJ2-3; possibly TRBD2 for D (7 bases). CDR3 length equals 15 residues. V gave up 4 bases and J gave up 5 bases, with 17 bases separating them. Germline V gene sequence: CDR1 SGHDT, CDR2 YYEEEE. The CDR3 nucleotides read TGTGCCAGCAGCCCGACGAGGGGGGGAAAAGATACGCAGTATTTT. It encodes CASSPTRGGKDTQYF. Variable domain in full (rest from reference TRBV5-6 and TRBJ2-3): DAGVTQSPTHLIKTRGQQVTLRCSPKSGHDTVSWYQQALGQGPQFIFQYYEEEERQRGNFPDRFSGHQFPNYSSELNVNALLLGDSALYLCASSPTRGGKDTQYFGPGTRLTVL.

This clone was picked up one time. The V gene is TRBV5-1, the J gene TRBJ2-5; 9 nucleotides match TRBD1. The end of the DNA fits TRBJ2-7 better, so the J call may be wrong. CDR3 length: 15 residues. Germline CDR1 SGHRS, CDR2 YFSETQ. As DNA, the CDR3 is TGCGCCAGCAGCCCCGACAGGGGGGGACCCTACGAGCAGTACTTC. This codes for CASSPDRGGPYEQYF.

This clone showed up just a few times. CDR3 in DNA: TGTGCCAGCAGCACCGGGACAGGGAGCACTGGGGCCAACGTCCTGACTTTC. It specifies CASSTGTGSTGANVLTF. This rearrangement joins TRBV27 to TRBJ2-6, with TRBD1 matching over 9 bases. The CDR3 totals 17 residues. Germline CDR1 reads MNHEY; CDR2 reads SMNVEV (reference sequence). The junction had 8 bases not matched to a gene; V was cut back by 6 bases and J by 2 bases.

V usage is TRBV7-3 and J usage is TRBJ1-1, with D hard to call. Germline CDR1 and CDR2: SGHTA and FQGTGA. The CDR3 spans 14 residues. V was shortened by 2 bases and J by 0 bases, with 7 bases between the two germline ends. The CDR3 here is CASSLGLMNTEAFF. In nucleotides, the CDR3 is TGTGCCAGCAGCTTAGGGCTGATGAACACTGAAGCTTTCTTT.

The genes are TRBV15 and TRBJ1-1; D is unresolved. Trimming stripped 0 bases from V and 11 bases from J, with 13 bases between. This CDR3 is built from 13 residues. Per the germline V gene, CDR1 is LNHNV and CDR2 is YYDKDF (reference sequence). The CDR3 coding sequence is TGTGCCACCAGCAGAGACCGATCGGCGGGCGCTTTCTTT. This sequence encodes CATSRDRSAGAFF. The variable domain in full, completed from reference TRBV15 and TRBJ1-1, reads DAMVIQNPRYQVTQFGKPVTLSCSQTLNHNVMYWYQQKSSQAPKLLFHYYDKDFNNEADTPDNFQSRRPNTSFCFLDIRSPGLGDTAMYLCATSRDRSAGAFFGQGTRLTVV.

The CDR3 nucleotides read TGCAGTGTAGGGGATTTGAATGAGCAGTTCTTC. It specifies CSVGDLNEQFF. The chain is built from TRBV20-1 and TRBJ2-1, with a weak D call TRBD1 (5 bases). The CDR3 runs to 11 residues. The V gene lost 7 bases and the J gene lost 7 bases, with 11 bases spanning the gap. Germline V lookup: CDR1 DFQATT, CDR2 SNEGSKA (reference sequence).

The chain combines TRBV18 with TRBJ2-7; a possible D gene is TRBD1 (6 bases). The CDR3 covers 16 residues. Germline-derived CDR1 and CDR2 are KGHSH and LQKENI. V was shortened by 0 bases and J by 0 bases, with 12 bases between the two germline ends. The CDR3 loop is CASSPPQGPSSYEQYF. The CDR3 bases are TGTGCCAGCTCACCACCACAGGGCCCCAGCTCCTACGAGCAGTACTTC.

The DNA for the CDR3 is TGTGCCAGTAGAGGAGGGACAGGATTCAACTATGGCTACACCTTC. Protein: CASRGGTGFNYGYTF. The genes are TRBV19 and TRBJ1-2, with TRBD1 identical over 8 bases. CDR3 size: 15 residues. Trimming removed 6 bases from V and 2 bases from J; junction bases left unmatched: 8. Germline loops: CDR1 LNHDA, CDR2 SQIVND (reference sequence).

This clone was detected only once. The chain has TRBV14 and TRBJ2-2, with 8 bases matching TRBD1. J gave up 5 bases and V 2 bases, and 4 bases lay outside the gene matches. CDR1 and CDR2 (germline): SGHDN, FVKESK. This CDR3 is built from 15 residues. This CDR3 reads CASSQRDRWTGELFF. In DNA form, the CDR3 reads TGTGCCAGCAGCCAACGGGACAGGTGGACCGGGGAGCTGTTTTTT.

This sequence joins TRBV7-2 and TRBJ2-7, with D unclear. Trimming shortened V by 2 bases and J by 0 bases, and 8 bases separated the two germline ends. Germline CDR1 and CDR2: SGHTA and FQGNSA. The CDR3 is 14 residues long. CDR3 loop: CASSLTGGSYEQYF. The CDR3 DNA reads as TGTGCCAGCAGCTTAACCGGCGGCTCCTACGAGCAGTACTTC.